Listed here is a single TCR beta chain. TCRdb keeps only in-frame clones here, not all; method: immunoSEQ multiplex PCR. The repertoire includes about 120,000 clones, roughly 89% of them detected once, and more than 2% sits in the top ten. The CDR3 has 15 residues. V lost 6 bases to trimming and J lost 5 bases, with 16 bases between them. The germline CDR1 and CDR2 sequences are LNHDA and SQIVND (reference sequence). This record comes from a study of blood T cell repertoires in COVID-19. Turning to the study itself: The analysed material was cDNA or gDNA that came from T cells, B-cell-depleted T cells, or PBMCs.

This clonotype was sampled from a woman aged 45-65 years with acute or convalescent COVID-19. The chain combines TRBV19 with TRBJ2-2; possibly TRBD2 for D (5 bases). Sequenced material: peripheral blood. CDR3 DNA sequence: TGTGCCAGTAGCGTACGGGATCCTAGGACCGGGGAGCTGTTTTTT. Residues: CASSVRDPRTGELFF.